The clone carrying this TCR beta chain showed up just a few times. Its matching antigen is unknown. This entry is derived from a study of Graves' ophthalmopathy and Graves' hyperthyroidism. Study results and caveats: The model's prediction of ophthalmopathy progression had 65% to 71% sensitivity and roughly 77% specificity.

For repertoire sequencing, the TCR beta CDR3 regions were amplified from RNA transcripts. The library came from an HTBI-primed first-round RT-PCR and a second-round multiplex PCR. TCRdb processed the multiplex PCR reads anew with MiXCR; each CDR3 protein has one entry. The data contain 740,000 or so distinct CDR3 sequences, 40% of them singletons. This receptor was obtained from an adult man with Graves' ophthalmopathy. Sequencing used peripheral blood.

Written as DNA, the CDR3 is TGTGCCAGTAGTATCCTTGGGACAGGGGGCTTTTATAGCAATCAGCCCCAGCATTTT. It yields the protein CASSILGTGGFYSNQPQHF. The rearrangement uses TRBV19 and TRBJ1-5; TRBD1 matches at 12 bases. This CDR3 spans 19 amino acids. The ends lost 3 bases at V and 0 bases at J; junction bases unmatched: 9. Germline V CDR1 and CDR2: LNHDA, SQIVND (reference sequence).